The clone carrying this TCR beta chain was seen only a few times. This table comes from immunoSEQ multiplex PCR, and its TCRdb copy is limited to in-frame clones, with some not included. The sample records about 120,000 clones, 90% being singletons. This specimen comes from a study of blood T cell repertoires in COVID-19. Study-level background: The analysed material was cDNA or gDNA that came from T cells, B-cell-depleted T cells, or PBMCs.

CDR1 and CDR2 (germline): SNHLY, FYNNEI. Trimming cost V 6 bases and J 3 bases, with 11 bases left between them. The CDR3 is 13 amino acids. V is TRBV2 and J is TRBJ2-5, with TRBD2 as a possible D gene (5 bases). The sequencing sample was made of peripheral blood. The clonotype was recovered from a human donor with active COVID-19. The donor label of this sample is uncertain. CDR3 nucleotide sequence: TGTGCCAGCAGCGTAGCGAGAAAAGAGACCCAGTACTTC. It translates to CASSVARKETQYF. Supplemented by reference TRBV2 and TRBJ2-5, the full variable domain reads EPEVTQTPSHQVTQMGQEVILRCVPISNHLYFYWYRQILGQKVEFLVSFYNNEISEKSEIFDDQFSVERPDGSNFTLKIRSTKLEDSAMYFCASSVARKETQYFGPGTRLLVL.